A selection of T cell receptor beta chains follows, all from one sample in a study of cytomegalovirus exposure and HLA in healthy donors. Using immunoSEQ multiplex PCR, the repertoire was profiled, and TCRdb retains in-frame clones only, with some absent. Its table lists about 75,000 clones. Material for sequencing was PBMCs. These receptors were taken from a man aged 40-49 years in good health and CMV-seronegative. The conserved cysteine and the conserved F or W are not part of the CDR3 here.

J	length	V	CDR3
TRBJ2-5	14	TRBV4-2	ASSQRPQGSQETQY
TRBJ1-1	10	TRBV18	ASSTANTEAF
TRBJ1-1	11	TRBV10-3	AISDRAGTEAF
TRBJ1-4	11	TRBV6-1	ASRTATNEKLF
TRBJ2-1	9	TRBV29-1	SAWWAIEQF
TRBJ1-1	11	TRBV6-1	ASATLGTGEAF
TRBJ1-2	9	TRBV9	ASSSRDGYT
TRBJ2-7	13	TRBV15	ATSRSSGQIYEQY
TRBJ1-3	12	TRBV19	ATAGGLSGNTIY
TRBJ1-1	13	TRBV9	ASSVTGRLDTEAF
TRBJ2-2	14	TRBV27	ASSPFQGSNTGELF
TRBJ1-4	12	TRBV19	ASSLHFGGEKLF
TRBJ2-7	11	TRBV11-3	ASSLGTPYEQY
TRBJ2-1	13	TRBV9	ASSEASGGVNEQF
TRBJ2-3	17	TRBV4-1	ASSQVPFAGGGAGDTQY
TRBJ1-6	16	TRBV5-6	ASSLADRFSSYNSPLH
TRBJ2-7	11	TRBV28	ASSPPDNYEQY
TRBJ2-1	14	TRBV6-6	ASSRRTGQAWGEQF
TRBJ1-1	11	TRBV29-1	SVKPGHDREAF
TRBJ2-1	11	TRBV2	ASSEYRANEQF
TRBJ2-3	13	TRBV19	ASSIGQGATDTQY
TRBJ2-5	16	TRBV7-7	ASSPTLAGGSLAETQY
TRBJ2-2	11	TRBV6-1	ASRGLATGELF
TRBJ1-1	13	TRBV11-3	ASSLDGKRNTEAF
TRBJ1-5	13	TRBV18	ASSPGTDLNQPQH
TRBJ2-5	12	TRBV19	ASTPGFSQETQY
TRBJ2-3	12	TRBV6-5	ASSYSASTDTQY
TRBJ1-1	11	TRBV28	ASSQWGGTEAF
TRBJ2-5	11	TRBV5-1	ASSAPGVKTQY
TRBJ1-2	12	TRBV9	ASSLGQELWGYT
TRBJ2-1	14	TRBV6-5	ASSFRQGVVFHEQF
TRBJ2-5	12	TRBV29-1	SVDPGLAGVTQY
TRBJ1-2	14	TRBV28	ASSSPGQGGNYGYT
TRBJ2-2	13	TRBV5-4	ASAFQGQNTGELF
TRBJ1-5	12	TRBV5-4	ASSLTGSNQPQH
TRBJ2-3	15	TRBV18	ASSPNLRQGSTDTQY
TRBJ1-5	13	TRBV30	AWSDRDSSRGTQH
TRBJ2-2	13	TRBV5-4	ASSLGSGPSGELF
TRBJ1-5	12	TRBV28	ASSLRSSNQPQH
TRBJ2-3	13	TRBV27	ASSFRLTSTDTQY
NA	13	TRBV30	AWGRGLAGVYEQY